The present T cell receptor beta chain was sequenced within a study of cytotoxic CD8 clonotypes in ibrutinib-treated CLL (dated by TCRdb to the early 2020s). Background on the whole study: The cohort included about 15 treatment-naive and fewer than 12 relapsed/refractory patients; some 18 were IGHV unmutated. Responses were partial in 24 patients and complete in 2; after median 68 months follow-up, roughly 14 stayed in remission and about twelve progressed. The response samples were drawn at a median of 12 months into treatment, with a range of roughly 6 to 40 months. On average, each sample yielded about 260,000 productive templates and over 90,000 productive rearrangements. Of the roughly 86 people in the trial, some 28 had longitudinal samples available. Cryopreserved peripheral blood mononuclear cells were collected before treatment, at response, and at either disease progression or sustained remission.

The full study reports these points: Public clonotypes were rare and either shrank or stayed stable during treatment, and the rise in clonality at ibrutinib response reflected expansion of private clonotypes. Baseline clonality was found to be higher than that of age-matched healthy donors and was strongly correlated with circulating CD8+ T-cell counts. Clonality increased at ibrutinib response, stayed stable in sustained remission, and fell back toward baseline at progression. Sampling times were not matched between patients in sustained remission and patients whose disease was progressing, and lymph node repertoires were not examined.

According to the germline V gene, CDR1 reads SGHRS and CDR2 reads YFSETQ. The CDR3 goes from the cysteine to the phenylalanine over 14 residues. Only CDR3 DNA remains: 42 bases, in frame from the first base. Relative to germline, V is 0 bases shorter and J is 5 bases shorter, with 9 bases between their ends. A MiSeq instrument was used for deep resolution sequencing, which targeted depths ranging from 1 in 1 million up to 1 in 200,000 T cells, with coverage averaging 10x for each clonotype. The immunoSEQ hsTCRB Kit was used to generate the TCR beta libraries. The authors' analysis ran thus. Data were analyzed with ImmunoSEQ Data Assistant and ImmunoSEQ Analyzer, with V, D and J genes assigned per IMGT definitions. Clonality, which ranges from 0 to 1, was calculated as one minus the normalized Shannon entropy of productive rearrangement frequencies. Only overrepresented clonotypes making up at least 0.05% of the repertoire of each patient were included in the public clonotype analysis. Thirteen age-matched healthy donor repertoires from immuneACCESS were used as controls for clonality. TCRdb carries this immuneACCESS record with in-frame sequences only. Its versions omit some clonotypes, under half of them owing to an unresolved V gene in the studies checked, with the rest unexplained. V, J and clone size are taken as reported in that table, and D and trimming were inferred from the DNA itself. In all, the sample holds about 14,000 clones, and about two thirds of those were seen once. Around 40% of the sample rests with the top ten.

Comments on this clone: This receptor's antigen is unknown. No base-level quality is on record; no much larger clone is a single base apart.

Roughly 1.9 micrograms of genomic DNA were extracted from cryopreserved PBMCs for TCR beta library preparation. Longitudinal blood samples from CLL patients receiving ibrutinib monotherapy were subjected to high-throughput TCR beta sequencing. The patients took part in an open-label, single-center phase 2 trial of ibrutinib monotherapy. Here the sequenced sample was PBMCs, taken before ibrutinib treatment. The sequence was collected from a human donor with chronic lymphocytic leukemia. The sequence is built from TRBV5-1 and TRBJ2-1; matching of 5 bases hints at TRBD2 as the D gene. The CDR3 is CASSLVGSHNEQFF. The DNA is TGCGCCAGCAGCTTGGTGGGGAGCCACAATGAGCAGTTCTTC. Full variable domain (CDR3 extended with the reference TRBV5-1 and TRBJ2-1 proteins): KAGVTQTPRYLIKTRGQQVTLSCSPISGHRSVSWYQQTPGQGLQFLFEYFSETQRNKGNFPGRFSGRQFSNSRSEMNVSTLELGDSALYLCASSLVGSHNEQFFGPGTRLTVL.